The clone carrying this T cell receptor (beta chain) was seen a single time. Per germline, CDR1 SGHVS and CDR2 FQNEAQ. V shed 5 bases and J 7 bases; nucleotides not matched to a gene: 6. The CDR3 length is 15 residues. The data were obtained in a study of T cell changes during pregnancy in multiple sclerosis. Profiling relied on immunoSEQ multiplex PCR, and the TCRdb table lists in-frame clones only, not all of them. The repertoire includes roughly 100,000 clones, around nine tenths of them detected once, and roughly 0.88% sits in the top ten. Sequencing was performed on peripheral blood, taken after pregnancy. The sequence derives from a female donor with multiple sclerosis, enrolled in a pregnancy study. The V gene is TRBV7-8, the J gene TRBJ2-2, with 11 bases lining up with TRBD1. The CDR3 protein is CASSPDRGRSGELFF. The CDR3 region has the DNA TGTGCCAGCAGCCCGGACAGGGGGCGTAGCGGGGAGCTGTTTTTT.